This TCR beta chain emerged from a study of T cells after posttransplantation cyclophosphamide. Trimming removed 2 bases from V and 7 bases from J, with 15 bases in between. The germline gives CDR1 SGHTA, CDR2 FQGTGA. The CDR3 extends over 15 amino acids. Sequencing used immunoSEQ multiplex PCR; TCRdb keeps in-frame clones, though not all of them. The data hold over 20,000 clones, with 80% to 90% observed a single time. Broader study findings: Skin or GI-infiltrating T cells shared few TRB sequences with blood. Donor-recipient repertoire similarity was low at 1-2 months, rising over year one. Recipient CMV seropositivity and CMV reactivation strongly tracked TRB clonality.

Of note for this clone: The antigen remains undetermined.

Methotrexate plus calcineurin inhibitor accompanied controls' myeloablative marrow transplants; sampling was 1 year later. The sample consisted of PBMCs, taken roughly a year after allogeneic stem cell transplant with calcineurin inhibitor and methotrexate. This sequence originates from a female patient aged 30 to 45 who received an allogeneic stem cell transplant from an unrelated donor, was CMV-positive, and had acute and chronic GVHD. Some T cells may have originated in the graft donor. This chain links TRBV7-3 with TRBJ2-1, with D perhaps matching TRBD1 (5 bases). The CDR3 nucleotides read TGTGCCAGCAGCTTAGCTGGGGCCTTTACAAATGAGCAGTTCTTC. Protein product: CASSLAGAFTNEQFF.